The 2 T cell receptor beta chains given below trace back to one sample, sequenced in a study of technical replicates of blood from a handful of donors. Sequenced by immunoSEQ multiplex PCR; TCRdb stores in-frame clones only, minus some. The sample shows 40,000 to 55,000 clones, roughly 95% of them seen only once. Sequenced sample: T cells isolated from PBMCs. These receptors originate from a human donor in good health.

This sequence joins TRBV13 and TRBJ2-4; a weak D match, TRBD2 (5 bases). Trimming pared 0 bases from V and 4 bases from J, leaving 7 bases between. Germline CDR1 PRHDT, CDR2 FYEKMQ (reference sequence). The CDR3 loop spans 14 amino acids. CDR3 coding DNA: TGTGCCAGCAGCTTAGGTCCGGGGAAAAACATTCAGTACTTC. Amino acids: CASSLGPGKNIQYF. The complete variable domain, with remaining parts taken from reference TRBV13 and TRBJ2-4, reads AAGVIQSPRHLIKEKRETATLKCYPIPRHDTVYWYQQGPGQDPQFLISFYEKMQSDKGSIPDRFSAQQFSDYHSELNMSSLELGDSALYFCASSLGPGKNIQYFGAGTRLSVL.

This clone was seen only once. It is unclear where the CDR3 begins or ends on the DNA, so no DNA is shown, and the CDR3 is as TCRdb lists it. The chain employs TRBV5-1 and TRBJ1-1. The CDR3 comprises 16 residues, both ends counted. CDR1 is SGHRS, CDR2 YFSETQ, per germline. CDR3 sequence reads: CASSLAVLGENTEAFF.